A single sample gave rise to the 20 T cell receptor beta chains below, sequenced in a study of cytomegalovirus exposure and HLA in healthy donors. It was with 60 Vbeta and 13 Jbeta primers that the PCR ran. TCRdb keeps only in-frame clones here, not all; method: immunoSEQ multiplex PCR. Here the sample spans 150,000 to 180,000 clones, 70% to 80% being singletons. The sequenced material came from PBMCs. All receptors come from a man younger than 45 in good health and CMV-seropositive.

CDR3 residues: CASSPLGGTEAFF. The CDR3, as DNA: TGTGCCAGCAGCCCCCTCGGCGGCACTGAAGCTTTCTTT. This chain joins TRBV7-3 and TRBJ1-1; no definite D call. V gave up 5 bases and J gave up 4 bases, with 11 bases separating them. Germline V gene lookup returns CDR1 SGHTA and CDR2 FQGTGA. The CDR3 contains 13 residues. Variable domain in full (rest from reference TRBV7-3 and TRBJ1-1): GAGVSQTPSNKVTEKGKYVELRCDPISGHTALYWYRQSLGQGPEFLIYFQGTGAADDSGLPNDRFFAVRPEGSVSTLKIQRTERGDSAVYLCASSPLGGTEAFFGQGTRLTVV.

The chain employs TRBV2 and TRBJ2-1, with 7 nucleotides matching TRBD1. This CDR3 contains 16 residues. Germline CDR1 SNHLY, CDR2 FYNNEI. V lost 6 bases and J lost 6; bases outside the gene matches: 14. The CDR3 reads CASRKSTGASLNEQFF. For the CDR3, the DNA is TGTGCCAGCAGGAAATCCACAGGGGCTTCCCTCAATGAGCAGTTCTTC.

This clone occurred once. The chain combines TRBV29-1 with TRBJ2-7; 7 bases are shared with TRBD1. V shed 6 bases, J shed 2 bases, and the junction held 4 bases outside the gene matches. The CDR3 contains 12 residues. The germline CDR1 and CDR2 sequences are SQVTM and ANQGSEA. Written as DNA, the CDR3 is TGCAGCGTAATGACAGGGACCTACGAGCAGTACTTC. Protein product: CSVMTGTYEQYF.

V gene TRBV19 combines with J gene TRBJ2-7; 11 positions match TRBD1. The CDR3 spans 16 residues. Per germline, CDR1 LNHDA and CDR2 SQIVND (reference sequence). Trimming cost V 4 bases and J 3 bases; bases outside gene matches: 8. The DNA for the CDR3 is TGTGCCAGTAGTAAAACGAGGGGACAGGGGGTCTACGAGCAGTACTTC. Its protein is CASSKTRGQGVYEQYF.

This clone has a handful of counts. This chain links TRBV5-6 with TRBJ1-5; D call uncertain. The CDR3 is 15 amino acids. V was pared by 1 base and J by 1 base, with 9 bases between. Germline CDR1 and CDR2: SGHDT and YYEEEE. The CDR3 bases are TGTGCCAGCAGCTTGATTTCTGAGAGCAATCAGCCCCAGCATTTT. This encodes CASSLISESNQPQHF.

The V and J genes are TRBV30 and TRBJ1-1, with 8 bases that match TRBD1. The junction had 16 bases not matched to a gene; V was cut back by 2 bases and J by 8 bases. This CDR3 spans 16 amino acids. Germline lookup yields CDR1 GTSNPN and CDR2 SVGIG (reference sequence). The CDR3 DNA follows: TGTGCCTGGAGTTCGCCGGGACAGGTCGCGGGTTGGGAAGCTTTCTTT. Amino acids: CAWSSPGQVAGWEAFF.

Comments on this clone: The junction does not match germline at one end; this may be a read error. The V call is TRBV7-2, the J call TRBJ2-7; unclear D gene. This CDR3 contains 13 residues. CDR1 and CDR2 from the germline V gene are SGHTA and FQGNSA. CDR3 coding DNA: TGTGCCAGCAGCTTCGTAGATGCCTACGAGCAATACTTC. Translating gives CASSFVDAYEQYF.

This rearrangement joins TRBV10-3 to TRBJ2-5, with TRBD2 identical over 10 bases. J was trimmed by 4 bases and V by 6 bases; bases with no gene match: 8. CDR3 length: 15 residues. Germline values: CDR1 ENHRY, CDR2 SYGVKD. CDR3 amino acids: CAISGTSGDSETQYF. CDR3 nucleotide sequence: TGTGCCATCAGCGGAACTAGCGGGGATTCAGAGACCCAGTACTTC.

This clone came up a few times. The V and J genes are TRBV19 and TRBJ2-2; 7 bases line up with TRBD2. Germline-derived CDR1 and CDR2 are LNHDA and SQIVND (reference sequence). Trimming at V came to 3 bases and at J to 8 bases, leaving 6 bases not matched to a gene. The CDR3 length is 14 residues. Written as DNA, the CDR3 is TGTGCCAGTAGTATCCAAGCGGGAACGGGGGAGCTGTTTTTT. This sequence encodes CASSIQAGTGELFF.

The V and J genes are TRBV7-2 and TRBJ1-1, with 7 bases identical to TRBD1. From germline, CDR1 is SGHTA and CDR2 FQGNSA. The junction had 4 bases not matched to a gene; V was cut back by 2 bases and J by 1 base. CDR3 length: 15 amino acids. The CDR3 sequence: CASSLPRDRNTEAFF. As DNA, the CDR3 is TGTGCCAGCAGCTTACCTCGGGACAGGAACACTGAAGCTTTCTTT.

This clone came up a few times. This chain uses TRBV5-6 with TRBJ2-3; unclear D gene. The length of the CDR3 is 11 residues. Trimming cost V 5 bases and J 7 bases, with 8 bases left between them. The V gene's germline CDR1 is SGHDT and CDR2 YYEEEE. The CDR3 DNA follows: TGTGCCAGCAGTTCAGCGTATACGCAGTATTTT. This codes for CASSSAYTQYF.

The V gene is TRBV7-9, the J gene TRBJ2-7, with D hard to call. The CDR3 extends over 14 amino acids. Germline V gives CDR1 SEHNR, CDR2 FQNEAQ (reference sequence). V gave up 3 bases and J gave up 5 bases, with 14 bases separating them. The CDR3 DNA follows: TGTGCCAGCAGCTTCTACTTGGGCAGTAACGAGCAGTACTTC. It encodes CASSFYLGSNEQYF.

This rearrangement joins TRBV9 to TRBJ2-3, with 7 bases aligning to TRBD1. The V and J ends lost 3 bases and 4 bases, in that order; junction bases with no gene match: 2. The CDR3 extends over 13 amino acids. CDR1 and CDR2 from the germline V gene are SGDLS and YYNGEE. Written as DNA, the CDR3 is TGTGCCAGCAGCGAACAGGGGCCAGATACGCAGTATTTT. Encoded protein: CASSEQGPDTQYF.

This clone was found once. The CDR3 spells CASSVTGTGDNSPLHF. The CDR3 DNA reads as TGTGCCAGCAGCGTTACCGGGACAGGGGATAATTCACCCCTCCACTTT. The chain is built from TRBV9 and TRBJ1-6; 10 nucleotides agree with TRBD1. This CDR3 comprises 16 residues. CDR1 and CDR2 from the germline V gene are SGDLS and YYNGEE. J gave up 5 bases and V 2 bases, and 4 bases lay outside the gene matches.

The chain links TRBV7-2 to TRBJ1-1, with D tentatively TRBD1 (6 bases). The CDR3 sequence is 14 residues long. The ends were cut back, 5 bases at V and 4 bases at J, with 14 bases in the middle. Germline CDR1 and CDR2: SGHTA and FQGNSA. The CDR3 here is CASSVYRVGTEAFF. The CDR3 DNA follows: TGTGCCAGCAGCGTCTACAGGGTGGGCACTGAAGCTTTCTTT.

This sequence joins TRBV7-8 and TRBJ2-7, with D unclear. Germline CDR1 and CDR2: SGHVS and FQNEAQ. This CDR3 contains 12 residues. Trimming took 6 bases from V and 5 from J, leaving 11 bases between them. In DNA form, the CDR3 reads TGTGCCAGCAGATCCCCACCGGACGAGCAGTACTTC. It encodes CASRSPPDEQYF. Complete variable domain (other parts from reference TRBV7-8 and TRBJ2-7): GAGVSQSPRYKVAKRGQDVALRCDPISGHVSLFWYQQALGQGPEFLTYFQNEAQLDKSGLPSDRFFAERPEGSVSTLKIQRTQQEDSAVYLCASRSPPDEQYFGPGTRLTVT.

The CDR3 is CASSEDKDEQYF. DNA for the CDR3: TGCGCCAGCAGTGAGGACAAAGACGAGCAGTACTTC. This chain links TRBV10-1 with TRBJ2-7; D remains unclear. The CDR3 spans 12 residues. The V end was cut by 2 bases, the J end by 5 bases, with 7 bases between. Germline CDR1 reads WNHNN; CDR2 reads SYGVQD (reference sequence).

The chain employs TRBV5-4 and TRBJ1-4; 7 bases match TRBD1. With V trimmed by 0 bases and J by 0 bases, 5 bases remained unmatched. CDR3 size: 17 residues. Per the germline V gene, CDR1 is SGHNT and CDR2 is YYREEE (reference sequence). DNA of the CDR3: TGTGCCAGCAGCTTGGCGACAGGGTCCTCAACTAATGAAAAACTGTTTTTT. This gives the protein CASSLATGSSTNEKLFF.

V is TRBV5-5 and J is TRBJ1-1, with a tentative D call TRBD1 (6 bases). This CDR3 is 13 amino acids long. From germline, CDR1 is SGHKS and CDR2 YYEKEE (reference sequence). V was pared by 2 bases and J by 3 bases, with 8 bases between. CDR3 nucleotides: TGTGCCAGCAGCTTTAACAGGGACACTGAAGCTTTCTTT. Residues: CASSFNRDTEAFF.

The chain couples TRBV28 to TRBJ2-1, with D possibly matching TRBD2 (6 bases). CDR1 MDHEN and CDR2 SYDVKM come from the germline V gene. Trimming took off 1 base at V and 0 bases at J, with 13 bases between the two ends. The CDR3 consists of 17 residues. The CDR3 coding sequence is TGTGCCAGCAGTTTATTCCGGGACTCAGCCTCCTACAATGAGCAGTTCTTC. Its translation: CASSLFRDSASYNEQFF.